This T cell receptor beta chain was identified during a study of cytomegalovirus exposure and HLA in healthy donors. Study conclusions and caveats: Rates of TCR association differed by HLA locus in a later analysis, with DRB1 highest and HLA-C lowest.

CDR1 LGHNA and CDR2 YNFKEQ come from the germline V gene. The ends were cut back, 0 bases at V and 3 bases at J, with 9 bases in the middle. CDR3 size: 14 residues. This clone was recorded only once. The antigen is not known. The PCR contained 60 Vbeta and 13 Jbeta primers. TCRdb keeps only in-frame clones here, not all; method: immunoSEQ multiplex PCR. The sample includes about 140,000 clones, 75% to 80% of them seen just once. The sequenced sample consisted of PBMCs. The sequence was collected from a woman in her 50s in good health and CMV-seronegative. V and J are TRBV4-2 and TRBJ2-7, with TRBD1 as a possible D gene (5 bases). The CDR3 reads CASSQDVRDYEQYF. The CDR3 nucleotides are TGTGCCAGCAGCCAAGATGTCAGGGACTACGAGCAGTACTTC.